These 25 T cell receptor beta chains originate from one sample sequenced in a study of T-cell memory formation after mild COVID-19. TCRdb analysed the 5' RACE reads with MiXCR anew, one entry per CDR3 protein. Among around 450,000 distinct CDR3 sequences listed, around 20% were seen once. Sequenced material: PBMCs or a T cell subset sorted from them (not recorded which). The receptors here all came from an adult woman who had mild COVID-19 (a few samples of this study predate the infection). Cell type and time point are not known.

This clonotype was detected only a few times. The V and J genes are TRBV12-3 or TRBV12-4 and TRBJ2-3, with D tentatively TRBD2 (6 bases). This CDR3 has 15 amino acids. With 3 bases removed from V and 0 bases from J, the gap between germline ends came to 10 bases. The chain's CDR3 is CASSFFGGSTDTQYF. The CDR3 region has the DNA TGTGCCAGCAGTTTTTTTGGGGGGAGCACAGATACGCAGTATTTT.

The gene calls are TRBV18 and TRBJ2-7, with D possibly being TRBD1 (6 bases). Germline loops: CDR1 KGHSH, CDR2 LQKENI. CDR3 length equals 16 residues. Trimming left V 3 bases short and J 5 bases short, with 20 bases between. The CDR3 here is CASSPLSLTGADEQYF. The CDR3 nucleotides are TGTGCCAGCTCACCTCTCAGCCTGACAGGAGCCGACGAGCAGTACTTC.

There are a few counts of this clonotype. This chain connects TRBV7-9 to TRBJ2-3, with 10 bases lining up with TRBD2. V shed 6 bases and J 2 bases; nucleotides not matched to a gene: 11. This CDR3 has 17 residues. The germline V gene encodes CDR1 SEHNR and CDR2 FQNEAQ (reference sequence). CDR3 loop: CASRFPSSGGPTDTQYF. The CDR3 coding sequence is TGTGCCAGCAGATTTCCCTCTAGCGGGGGACCCACAGATACGCAGTATTTT.

This clonotype was observed once. The chain recombines TRBV20-1 with TRBJ1-4, with D unresolved. Trimming took off 3 bases at V and 5 bases at J, with 13 bases between the two ends. The germline V gene has CDR1 DFQATT and CDR2 SNEGSKA (reference sequence). The CDR3 spans 14 residues. The CDR3 bases are TGCAGTGCTAGGGGCGGACGGCTGAATGAAAAACTGTTTTTT. Its protein product is CSARGGRLNEKLFF.

CDR3 in amino acids: CAWSVGSGELFF. Written as DNA, the CDR3 is TGTGCCTGGAGTGTGGGGTCCGGGGAGCTGTTTTTT. This chain joins TRBV30 and TRBJ2-2; the D is unclear. The CDR3 is 12 amino acids. Per germline, CDR1 GTSNPN and CDR2 SVGIG (reference sequence). V lost 0 bases and J lost 6, with 5 bases in between.

This clonotype was picked up a small number of times. The V call is TRBV7-3, the J call TRBJ1-2; D is possibly TRBD1 (6 bases). V was pared by 2 bases and J by 3 bases, with 13 bases between. Germline CDR1 reads SGHTA; CDR2 reads FQGTGA. The CDR3 contains 15 residues. The CDR3 DNA reads TGTGCCAGCAGCTTAGGTTCAGGGGATTACTATGGCTACACCTTC. Protein: CASSLGSGDYYGYTF.

The chain combines TRBV6-6 with TRBJ1-2, with TRBD1 identical over 7 bases. The CDR3 has 14 residues. Germline V CDR1 and CDR2: MNHNY, SVGAGI (reference sequence). V lost 1 base and J lost 10; bases outside the gene matches: 9. CDR3 sequence (DNA): TGTGCCAGCAGTTACTTGGGGTACAGGGGCGTCTACACCTTC. Its protein product is CASSYLGYRGVYTF.

This clonotype was observed a handful of times. The gene calls are TRBV4-1 and TRBJ1-6; 7 nucleotides line up with TRBD1. The CDR3 length is 16 residues. The V gene end was trimmed by 0 bases and the J gene end by 7 bases; junction bases not matched to a gene: 6. Per the germline V gene, CDR1 is MGHRA and CDR2 is YSYEKL. This chain's CDR3 is CASSQDLGRGNSPLHF. CDR3 DNA: TGCGCCAGCAGCCAAGATCTGGGCAGGGGGAATTCACCCCTCCACTTT.

This clonotype was detected only a few times. V usage is TRBV12-3 or TRBV12-4 and J usage is TRBJ2-1; 9 bases map to TRBD1. The ends lost 4 bases at V and 6 bases at J; junction bases unmatched: 7. The CDR3 is 15 residues long. The CDR3 sequence: CASSSRDREGNEQFF. The CDR3 DNA reads TGTGCCAGCAGTTCCCGGGACAGGGAGGGCAATGAGCAGTTCTTC.

Regarding this clonotype: A read error may be the cause here, since a much bigger clone is one base away. The chain joins TRBV14 to TRBJ1-1; D is unresolved. Per germline, CDR1 SGHDN and CDR2 FVKESK. There are 13 residues in the CDR3. V was cut by 2 bases and J by 10 bases, with 14 bases left in between. This chain's CDR3 is CASSQNSYAVAFF. As DNA, the CDR3 is TGTGCCAGCAGCCAAAATAGCTACGCTGTAGCTTTCTTT.

This clonotype was detected a few times. The chain links TRBV5-6 to TRBJ1-6; D uncertain. V was shortened by 0 bases and J by 6 bases, with 13 bases between the two germline ends. The germline V gene has CDR1 SGHDT and CDR2 YYEEEE. There are 16 residues in the CDR3. The CDR3 protein is CASSLDLSRGNSPLHF. The CDR3 DNA sequence: TGTGCCAGCAGCTTGGACCTGAGTCGGGGTAATTCACCCCTCCACTTT. The full variable domain, with the rest looked up from reference TRBV5-6 and TRBJ1-6, is DAGVTQSPTHLIKTRGQQVTLRCSPKSGHDTVSWYQQALGQGPQFIFQYYEEEERQRGNFPDRFSGHQFPNYSSELNVNALLLGDSALYLCASSLDLSRGNSPLHFGNGTRLTVT.

The chain employs TRBV18 and TRBJ2-7, with 10 bases identical to TRBD2. The length of the CDR3 is 16 residues. The V gene end was trimmed by 3 bases and the J gene end by 1 base; junction bases not matched to a gene: 6. Germline V gene sequence: CDR1 KGHSH, CDR2 LQKENI. This CDR3 is CASSPTLAGGSYEQYF. The CDR3 nucleotides are TGTGCCAGCTCACCTACCTTAGCGGGAGGTTCCTACGAGCAGTACTTC.

This chain connects TRBV27 to TRBJ2-2; 11 positions agree with TRBD2. The V and J ends lost 6 bases and 2 bases, in that order; junction bases with no gene match: 5. The germline V gene has CDR1 MNHEY and CDR2 SMNVEV (reference sequence). The CDR3 consists of 16 residues. The CDR3 DNA sequence: TGTGCCAGCAGCCCTAGCGGGAGGCCTAACACCGGGGAGCTGTTTTTT. It encodes CASSPSGRPNTGELFF.

The V call is TRBV10-3, the J call TRBJ2-7; 9 nucleotides match TRBD1. Germline V gene lookup returns CDR1 ENHRY and CDR2 SYGVKD. This CDR3 spans 14 amino acids. V lost 10 bases, J lost 3 bases, and 10 bases stayed unmatched. CDR3 DNA: TGTGCCACTTCGACAGGGGGAACAAGCTACGAGCAGTACTTC. Translated, it gives CATSTGGTSYEQYF.

This clonotype came up a few times. The V call is TRBV10-3, the J call TRBJ1-5, with D possibly matching TRBD1 (5 bases). The V end lost 3 bases, the J end lost 3 bases, and 9 bases lay between the germline ends. This CDR3 comprises 14 residues. The germline CDR1 and CDR2 sequences are ENHRY and SYGVKD. The CDR3 spells CAISELGDNQPQHF. The CDR3 DNA sequence: TGTGCCATCAGTGAATTGGGGGACAATCAGCCCCAGCATTTT.

The chain carries TRBV12-3 or TRBV12-4 and TRBJ1-1; 7 bases match TRBD1. The V and J ends lost 5 bases and 0 bases, in that order; junction bases with no gene match: 6. CDR3 length: 15 amino acids. This chain's CDR3 is CASSQGGVLNTEAFF. CDR3 DNA sequence: TGTGCCAGCAGTCAGGGGGGAGTTTTGAACACTGAAGCTTTCTTT.

V and J are TRBV7-3 and TRBJ2-3; D tentatively fits TRBD1 or TRBD2 (5 bases each). Germline V gene data show CDR1 as SGHTA and CDR2 as FQGTGA. The ends were cut back, 5 bases at V and 2 bases at J, with 14 bases in the middle. This CDR3 is 15 amino acids long. The CDR3 region is CASSRGTGFTDTQYF. As DNA, the CDR3 is TGTGCCAGCAGCCGAGGGACGGGTTTCACAGATACGCAGTATTTT. The variable domain in full, completed from reference TRBV7-3 and TRBJ2-3, reads GAGVSQTPSNKVTEKGKYVELRCDPISGHTALYWYRQSLGQGPEFLIYFQGTGAADDSGLPNDRFFAVRPEGSVSTLKIQRTERGDSAVYLCASSRGTGFTDTQYFGPGTRLTVL.

The V gene is TRBV7-9, the J gene TRBJ2-1, with D possibly being TRBD2 (5 bases). V was trimmed by 4 bases and J by 7 bases, leaving 14 bases between them. Germline V lookup: CDR1 SEHNR, CDR2 FQNEAQ (reference sequence). This CDR3 has 14 amino acids. The chain's CDR3 is CASSSPGSWNEQFF. CDR3 DNA: TGTGCCAGCAGCTCTCCGGGATCATGGAATGAGCAGTTCTTC.

This chain uses TRBV7-6 with TRBJ1-1; TRBD1 might be the D (6 bases). The V end was cut by 3 bases, the J end by 0 bases, with 11 bases between. The CDR3 has 15 amino acids. Germline-derived CDR1 and CDR2 are SGHVS and FNYEAQ. The DNA for the CDR3 is TGTGCCAGCAGCTTGGGGGCGGGGCTGAACACTGAAGCTTTCTTT. Its protein product is CASSLGAGLNTEAFF.

This clonotype was seen more than once but under ten times. This sequence joins TRBV11-2 and TRBJ2-1; TRBD1 is a possible D gene (7 bases). The V and J ends lost 5 bases and 9 bases respectively, with 17 bases between them. Germline CDR1 and CDR2: SGHAT and FQNNGV. The CDR3 loop spans 14 amino acids. The CDR3 here is CASSPGGTASEQFF. CDR3 bases: TGTGCCAGCAGCCCAGGGGGGACTGCCAGTGAGCAGTTCTTC.

The CDR3 coding sequence is TGTGCCAGCAGCCCAGGGACTACCGGGGCTTTCTTT. This encodes CASSPGTTGAFF. The chain recombines TRBV7-2 with TRBJ1-1, with TRBD1 as a possible D gene (5 bases). CDR3 length: 12 residues. Germline values: CDR1 SGHTA, CDR2 FQGNSA. Trimming cost V 5 bases and J 11 bases, with 15 bases left between them.

This chain uses TRBV7-8 with TRBJ1-5; D is undetermined. This CDR3 comprises 13 residues. V dropped 3 bases and J dropped 9 bases, with 12 bases sitting between them. CDR1 is SGHVS, CDR2 FQNEAQ, per germline. As DNA, the CDR3 is TGTGCCAGCAGCTTGAGCGCCCTAGGGCCCCAGCATTTT. Translation: CASSLSALGPQHF.

The table lists this clonotype with many counts. The J gene is TRBJ1-1, the V gene TRBV4-3; D possibly corresponds to TRBD1 (6 bases). CDR3 length: 13 amino acids. Germline assignment: CDR1 LGHNA and CDR2 YSLEER. V was cut by 0 bases and J by 8 bases, with 10 bases left in between. DNA for the CDR3: TGCGCCAGCAGCCAAGATCGGGACATCGAAGCTTTCTTT. The encoded protein is CASSQDRDIEAFF.

The sample holds a few counts of this clonotype. The chain carries TRBV20-1 and TRBJ1-1; no definite D call. This CDR3 comprises 13 residues. Looked up from germline, CDR1 is DFQATT and CDR2 is SNEGSKA (reference sequence). V lost 0 bases, J lost 3 bases, and 8 bases lay in between. For the CDR3, the DNA is TGCAGTGCTAGAGAGGCCTTGGACACTGAAGCTTTCTTT. Translation gives CSAREALDTEAFF.

This clonotype turned up a few times. The gene calls are TRBV4-3 and TRBJ2-5, with D perhaps matching TRBD2 (5 bases). Per germline, CDR1 LGHNA and CDR2 YSLEER. The V and J ends lost 0 bases and 1 base respectively, with 9 bases between them. The CDR3 is 15 amino acids. The CDR3 loop reads CASSQDRRPQETQYF. CDR3 DNA: TGCGCCAGCAGCCAAGATCGGAGGCCCCAAGAGACCCAGTACTTC.